This entry lists 18 T cell receptor beta chains sequenced from one sample in a study of blood T cell repertoires in COVID-19 (dated by TCRdb to the early 2020s). The library was made by the immunoSEQ multiplex PCR assay. Here the immuneACCESS table is served through TCRdb, limited to in-frame sequences with V and J called. Missing clones are a known gap in these copies; in checked studies unresolved V genes cover under half, and the rest lacks a known reason. The sample has fewer than 350,000 clones on record, around 81% of them singletons. The top ten clones comprise 2.5% to 3.5% of the sample. Sequencing was done on a sample of peripheral blood. These receptors came from a woman aged 55-69 years with active or convalescent COVID-19.

The chain is built from TRBV27 and TRBJ2-7, with 11 nucleotides matching TRBD1. The CDR3 sequence is 15 residues long. Germline V gene data show CDR1 as MNHEY and CDR2 as SMNVEV (reference sequence). With V trimmed by 5 bases and J by 5 bases, 8 bases remained unmatched. The DNA of the CDR3 is TGTGCCAGCAGTCTCGGGACAGGGGGTTTCCACGAGCAGTACTTC. Translating gives CASSLGTGGFHEQYF.

This chain joins TRBV14 and TRBJ2-5, with 9 positions matching TRBD2. V dropped 4 bases and J dropped 3; count of bases not matched to a gene: 6. Germline CDR1 SGHDN, CDR2 FVKESK. This CDR3 contains 15 residues. The CDR3 nucleotides are TGTGCCAGCAGCCCCTATAGCGGGGGAAAAGAGACCCAGTACTTC. Amino acid sequence: CASSPYSGGKETQYF.

The V call is TRBV9, the J call TRBJ2-7, with TRBD2 identical over 7 bases. This CDR3 has 19 residues. Trimming took 0 bases from V and 2 from J; bases not matched to a gene: 17. Germline-derived CDR1 and CDR2 are SGDLS and YYNGEE. The CDR3 DNA reads TGTGCCAGCAGCGTAGCGCCAAAGACAGCGGGGACGAGACCCTACGAGCAGTACTTC. This sequence encodes CASSVAPKTAGTRPYEQYF.

The chain joins TRBV9 to TRBJ2-7; tentatively, D is TRBD1 (6 bases). The CDR3 consists of 14 residues. Trimming stripped 3 bases from V and 0 bases from J, with 10 bases between. CDR1 is SGDLS, CDR2 YYNGEE, per germline. CDR3 in amino acids: CASSGQVSSYEQYF. CDR3 bases: TGTGCCAGCAGCGGACAGGTTAGCTCCTACGAGCAGTACTTC.

The chain couples TRBV9 to TRBJ2-2, with D possibly matching TRBD1 (6 bases). Germline CDR1 reads SGDLS; CDR2 reads YYNGEE. Deletions cut 0 bases from V and 3 bases from J, with 12 bases between. The CDR3 runs 16 residues. CDR3 bases: TGTGCCAGCAGCGTAGTAATCGGACAGTACACCGGGGAGCTGTTTTTT. It yields the protein CASSVVIGQYTGELFF.

This clone was found a few times. The chain recombines TRBV30 with TRBJ1-2; TRBD1 agrees at 8 bases. The CDR3 runs 14 residues. Germline V gene data show CDR1 as GTSNPN and CDR2 as SVGIG (reference sequence). With 0 bases clipped from V and 7 bases from J, the junction kept 7 bases outside the gene matches. The CDR3 loop reads CAWSVQGAQGGYTF. The CDR3 DNA sequence: TGTGCCTGGAGTGTCCAGGGGGCGCAGGGTGGCTACACCTTC.

The CDR3 region is CASIRGTGAANEKLFF. The CDR3 nucleotides are TGTGCCAGCATCCGGGGAACAGGGGCTGCTAATGAAAAACTGTTTTTT. The chain joins TRBV6-6 to TRBJ1-4; 7 bases match TRBD1. Trimming removed 7 bases from V and 3 bases from J; junction bases left unmatched: 11. Germline V CDR1 and CDR2: MNHNY, SVGAGI (reference sequence). This CDR3 has 16 residues.

The V and J genes are TRBV7-6 and TRBJ1-2, with TRBD1 identical over 8 bases. CDR3 length: 14 amino acids. V lost 5 bases to trimming and J lost 7 bases; unmatched junction nucleotides: 9. The germline V gene encodes CDR1 SGHVS and CDR2 FNYEAQ. DNA for the CDR3: TGTGCCAGCAGCCCCGACAGGGGAATTTTTGGCTACACCTTC. It specifies CASSPDRGIFGYTF. Full variable domain (remainder filled in from reference TRBV7-6 and TRBJ1-2): GAGVSQSPRYKVTKRGQDVALRCDPISGHVSLYWYRQALGQGPEFLTYFNYEAQQDKSGLPNDRFSAERPEGSISTLTIQRTEQRDSAMYRCASSPDRGIFGYTFGSGTRLTVV.

The chain links TRBV5-6 to TRBJ2-7, with TRBD2 matching 8 bases. CDR3 length equals 14 residues. Germline lookup yields CDR1 SGHDT and CDR2 YYEEEE. The trim removed 3 bases at V and 6 bases at J, leaving 8 bases unmatched. The CDR3 DNA is TGTGCCAGCAGCTCCCTACGGGGGGGCCTCGAGCAGTACTTC. This translates into CASSSLRGGLEQYF.

The V call is TRBV11-1, the J call TRBJ2-7; 8 bases fit TRBD1. J lost 6 bases, V lost 1 base, and 5 bases had no gene match. Germline lookup yields CDR1 SGHAT and CDR2 FQDESV (reference sequence). CDR3 length equals 14 residues. CDR3 sequence: CASSLVAGGAEQYF. The CDR3 DNA is TGTGCCAGCAGCTTAGTAGCAGGGGGCGCCGAGCAGTACTTC.

The J gene is TRBJ2-2, the V gene TRBV20-1; 12 positions agree with TRBD2. Unmatched junction bases numbered 9, after V lost 3 bases and J lost 4 bases. CDR1 is DFQATT, CDR2 SNEGSKA, per germline (reference sequence). The CDR3 is 17 amino acids. CDR3 amino acids: CSASTSGGLGATGELFF. The CDR3 coding sequence is TGCAGTGCTAGTACTAGCGGGGGGCTGGGAGCCACCGGGGAGCTGTTTTTT.

The chain uses TRBV7-3 and TRBJ1-1; D unresolved. CDR3 length: 13 amino acids. V was shortened by 5 bases and J by 10 bases, with 17 bases between the two germline ends. Germline CDR1 SGHTA, CDR2 FQGTGA. CDR3 nucleotides: TGTGCCAGCAGCCCGGGTCGTAGGGAGCGAGCTTTCTTT. This gives the protein CASSPGRRERAFF.

This clone was detected only a few times. The chain couples TRBV7-9 to TRBJ2-3; tentative D call: TRBD2 (5 bases). Germline values: CDR1 SEHNR, CDR2 FQNEAQ (reference sequence). The CDR3 consists of 16 residues. Trimming pared 1 base from V and 2 bases from J, leaving 13 bases between. In DNA, the CDR3 is TGTGCCAGCAGCTTAGGGCTAGCCGGGAACACAGATACGCAGTATTTT. This encodes CASSLGLAGNTDTQYF.

V and J are TRBV5-4 and TRBJ2-3; D unresolved. Germline CDR1 and CDR2: SGHNT and YYREEE (reference sequence). The V and J ends lost 0 bases and 2 bases respectively, with 7 bases between them. The CDR3 totals 14 residues. CDR3 protein: CASSLDFLTDTQYF. The CDR3 DNA sequence: TGTGCCAGCAGCTTGGACTTTCTCACAGATACGCAGTATTTT.

The chain has TRBV7-9 and TRBJ2-7, with 7 nucleotides matching TRBD1. This CDR3 has 15 amino acids. The V segment lost 1 base and the J segment 1 base; nucleotides outside the gene matches: 4. Germline CDR1 is SEHNR and CDR2 is FQNEAQ (reference sequence). CDR3 DNA sequence: TGTGCCAGCAGCTTAGACAGGGGTACGTCCTACGAGCAGTACTTC. It translates to CASSLDRGTSYEQYF.

This clone has more than one count but fewer than ten. The chain combines TRBV4-2 with TRBJ2-3; D possibly corresponds to TRBD1 (6 bases). Germline V gene lookup returns CDR1 LGHNA and CDR2 YNFKEQ. V was trimmed by 2 bases and J by 9 bases, leaving 15 bases between them. This CDR3 has 14 amino acids. Here the CDR3 DNA reads TGTGCCAGCAGCCAATCAGGGGCCGAGGGGACGCAGTATTTT. Its translation: CASSQSGAEGTQYF.

This chain links TRBV27 with TRBJ2-1, with D possibly TRBD2 on 6 matching bases. This CDR3 has 15 amino acids. Germline V gives CDR1 MNHEY, CDR2 SMNVEV (reference sequence). The ends were cut back, 5 bases at V and 4 bases at J, with 15 bases in the middle. The CDR3 loop reads CASSPAGALYNEQFF. The CDR3 nucleotides read TGTGCCAGCAGTCCAGCGGGCGCCCTTTACAATGAGCAGTTCTTC.

The chain links TRBV6-2 or TRBV6-3 to TRBJ2-3; 12 bases agree with TRBD2. The V segment lost 5 bases and the J segment 5 bases; nucleotides outside the gene matches: 11. Germline V CDR1 and CDR2: MNHEY, SVGEGT. The CDR3 sequence is 17 residues long. In nucleotides, the CDR3 is TGTGCCAGCAGTGGACTAGCGGGGAGGAGCTACCGAGATACGCAGTATTTT. It yields the protein CASSGLAGRSYRDTQYF.